This T cell receptor (beta chain) came from a study of cytomegalovirus exposure and HLA in healthy donors. Overall study findings and caveats: Accurate prediction of most subjects' HLA-A and HLA-B alleles from TCR beta sequences was reported. When the data were analyzed later, several of the most significant clusters appeared to be linked to common viral pathogens.

60 Vbeta and 13 Jbeta primers were used in PCR. Assay: immunoSEQ multiplex PCR; the TCRdb copy retains only in-frame clones and omits some. Among 100,000 to 150,000 clones listed, around 77% were seen once. V shed 6 bases and J shed 3 bases, with 8 bases lying between them. The CDR3 length is 13 residues. Per germline, CDR1 MNHEY and CDR2 SVGAGI. Points on this clone: The antigen is undetermined.

The chain is built from TRBV6-5 and TRBJ2-2; D is possibly TRBD1 (6 bases). The sample taken for sequencing was PBMCs. This TCR came from a male donor in good health and CMV-seropositive. The CDR3 region has the DNA TGTGCCAGCAGAGCAGGGGACACCGGGGAGCTGTTTTTT. It translates to CASRAGDTGELFF.